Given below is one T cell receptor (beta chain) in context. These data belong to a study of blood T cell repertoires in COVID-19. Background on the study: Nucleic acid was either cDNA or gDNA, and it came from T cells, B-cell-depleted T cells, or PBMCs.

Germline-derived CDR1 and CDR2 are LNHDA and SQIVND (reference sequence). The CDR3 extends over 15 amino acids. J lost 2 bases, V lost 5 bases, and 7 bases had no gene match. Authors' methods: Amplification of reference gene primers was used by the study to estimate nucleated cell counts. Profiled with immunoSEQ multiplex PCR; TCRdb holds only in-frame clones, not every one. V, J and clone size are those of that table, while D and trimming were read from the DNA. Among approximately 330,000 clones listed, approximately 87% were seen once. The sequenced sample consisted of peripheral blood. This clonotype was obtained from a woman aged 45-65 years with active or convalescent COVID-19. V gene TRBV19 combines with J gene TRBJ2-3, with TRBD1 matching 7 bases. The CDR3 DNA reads TGTGCCAGTAGTCCGAGGGACAGAGTCACAGATACGCAGTATTTT. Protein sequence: CASSPRDRVTDTQYF. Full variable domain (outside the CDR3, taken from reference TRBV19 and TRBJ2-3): DGGITQSPKYLFRKEGQNVTLSCEQNLNHDAMYWYRQDPGQGLRLIYYSQIVNDFQKGDIAEGYSVSREKKESFPLTVTSAQKNPTAFYLCASSPRDRVTDTQYFGPGTRLTVL.